The clone carrying this T cell receptor (beta chain) was seen only a few times. Its antigen remains unknown. A second about 7 to 11 cycle PCR used barcoded and J-beta primers. Using its own MiXCR run on the 5' RACE reads, TCRdb lists one record per CDR3 protein. The table lists 850,000 to 1,000,000 distinct CDR3 sequences, roughly 51% of them singletons. This sample was included in a study of blood T cells in healthy people across ages. In germline, CDR1 is SNHLY, CDR2 FYNNEI. With 2 bases removed from V and 9 bases from J, the gap between germline ends came to 13 bases. The CDR3 consists of 13 residues. Study observations and caveats: Diversity figures based on one million T cells were deemed too low.

The chain uses TRBV2 and TRBJ2-5, with D possibly matching TRBD1 (7 bases). The clonotype comes from a woman aged 55-70 years in good health. The sequenced material came from blood. CDR3 region: CASSESGRGAQYF. CDR3 sequence (DNA): TGTGCCAGCAGTGAATCGGGCAGGGGGGCCCAGTACTTC.